The present T cell receptor (beta chain) was sequenced within a study of beta chain features in type 1 diabetes. Study-level points and caveats: Within each of all four CD4+ subsets, Type 1 diabetes patients had TCRB CDR3s that were moderately but significantly shorter. Researchers could not determine here whether HLA type influences TCRB rearrangement. Naive, central memory and regulatory TCRB repertoires appeared more similar among patients than healthy donors.

Expressed TCRB transcripts were sequenced after all isolated RNA was converted to cDNA. Mean read depth for stem cell-like memory T cell samples was approximately 1.01 million reads. Libraries were prepared by immunoSEQ multiplex PCR; TCRdb keeps only in-frame clonotypes and omits some of them. The sample holds about 22,000 clones, approximately 57% seen once. There are 17 residues in the CDR3. The germline V gene encodes CDR1 LGHNA and CDR2 YSLEER. Every donor had blood drawn once into heparin, approximately 120 mL on average. Concerning this clone: Its antigen is unknown. The junction differs from germline at one of its ends, possibly a read error.

The sample was stem cell memory CD4+ T cells from blood. The receptor comes from a young man with type 1 diabetes. V usage is TRBV4-3 and J usage is TRBJ1-3; a possible D gene is TRBD1 (6 bases). This CDR3 reads CASSQDMTGLTGNTTYF. CDR3 DNA: TGCGCCAGCAGCCAAGATATGACAGGTCTAACTGGAAACACCACATATTTT.